Below, 3 T cell receptor beta chains from the same sample are listed, as sequenced in a study of blood T cell repertoires in COVID-19. The table came from immunoSEQ multiplex PCR; TCRdb's copy has only in-frame clones and leaves some out. Here the sample spans approximately 96,000 clones, around 96% being singletons. The sequencing input was peripheral blood. Receptors were obtained from a human donor with active COVID-19. The donor label of this sample is uncertain.

V gene TRBV11-2 combines with J gene TRBJ2-1, with D maybe TRBD2 (5 bases). The germline V gene has CDR1 SGHAT and CDR2 FQNNGV. The CDR3 covers 14 residues. Deletions cut 4 bases from V and 4 bases from J, with 11 bases between. The CDR3 sequence is CASSYTGRYNEQFF. DNA for the CDR3: TGTGCCAGCAGCTACACGGGGAGATACAATGAGCAGTTCTTC.

V is TRBV12-3 or TRBV12-4 and J is TRBJ2-7; no definite D call. Trimming stripped 3 bases from V and 6 bases from J, with 9 bases between. CDR3 length: 12 residues. The CDR3 spells CASSFWPSEQYF. In DNA form, the CDR3 reads TGTGCCAGCAGTTTCTGGCCCTCCGAGCAGTACTTC.

The rearrangement links TRBV18 to TRBJ2-7, with 10 positions matching TRBD1. The CDR3 spans 16 residues. The V gene end was trimmed by 3 bases and the J gene end by 2 bases; junction bases not matched to a gene: 7. Germline-derived CDR1 and CDR2 are KGHSH and LQKENI. CDR3 in amino acids: CASSPLGDRGTYEQYF. For the CDR3, the DNA is TGTGCCAGCTCACCCCTCGGGGACAGGGGTACCTACGAGCAGTACTTC.